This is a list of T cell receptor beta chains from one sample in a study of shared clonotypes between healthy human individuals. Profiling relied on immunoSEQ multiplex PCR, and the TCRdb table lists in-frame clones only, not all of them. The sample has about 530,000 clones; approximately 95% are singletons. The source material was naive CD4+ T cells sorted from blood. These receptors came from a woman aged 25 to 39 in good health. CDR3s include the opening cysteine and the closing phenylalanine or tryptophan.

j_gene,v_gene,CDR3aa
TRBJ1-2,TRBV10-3,CAISEGTVFYGYTF
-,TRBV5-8,CASSFDSSAGYEQYF
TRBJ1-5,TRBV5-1,CASSSGGSNQPQHF
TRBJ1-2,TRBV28,CASSPGTGGHYGYTF
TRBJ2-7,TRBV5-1,CASSLAGQGPYEQYF
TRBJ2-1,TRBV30,CAWSVRGGGEFYNEQFF
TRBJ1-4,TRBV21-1,CASSRRVTNEKLFF
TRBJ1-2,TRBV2,CASSEQPIRRYTF
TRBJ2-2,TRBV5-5,CASSMNTGELFF
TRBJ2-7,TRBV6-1,CASSEIDRSSGFTYEQYF
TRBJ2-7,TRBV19,CASSIGDPGLARPYEQYF
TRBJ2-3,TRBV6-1,CASSELGGSITDTQYF
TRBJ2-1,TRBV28,CASSSPVSVGLAGQNEQFF
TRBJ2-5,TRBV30,CAWSIQPQKTQYF
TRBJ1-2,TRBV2,CASRGQSLNYGYTF
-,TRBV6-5,CASSWTASGDEQYF
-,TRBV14,CASSQEGQAGLAGGPLYEQYF
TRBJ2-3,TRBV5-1,CASSLEISTDTQYF
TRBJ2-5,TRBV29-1,CSVVNRDKQETQYF
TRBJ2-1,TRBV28,CASSLPGIPTDNEQFF
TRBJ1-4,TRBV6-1,CASGRTGEKLFF
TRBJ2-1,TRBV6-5,CASSPRGYNEQFF
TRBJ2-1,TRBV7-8,CASSLDKGSEQFF
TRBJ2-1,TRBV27,CASSPSGTSGDEQFF
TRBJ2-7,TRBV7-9,CASSLKGTVTYEQYF
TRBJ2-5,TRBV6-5,CASSYGRSNLQETQYF
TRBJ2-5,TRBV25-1,CASGLGQETQYF
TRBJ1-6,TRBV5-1,CASSFGQMNSPLHF
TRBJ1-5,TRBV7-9,CASSQEGRGGQHF
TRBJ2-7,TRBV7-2,CASSLDYANYEQYF
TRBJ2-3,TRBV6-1,CASSQNRAATDTQYF
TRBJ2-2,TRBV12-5,CASGVGPANTGELFF
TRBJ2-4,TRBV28,CASSLARNIQYF
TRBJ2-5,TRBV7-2,CASSLNGDQETQYF
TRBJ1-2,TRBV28,CASRKPGYRIYGYTF
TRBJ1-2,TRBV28,CASSLVGYGYTF